This T cell receptor (beta chain) was observed in a study of shared clonotypes between healthy human individuals. Trimming stripped 3 bases from V and 1 base from J, with 9 bases between. CDR1 and CDR2 (germline): MNHNS, SASEGT. This CDR3 comprises 14 residues. In replicate PCRs of sorted subsets, roughly 200 ng DNA, roughly 27,000 T cell genomes, was used. Assay used: immunoSEQ multiplex PCR; TCRdb lists only in-frame clones, some missing. The sample shows roughly 320,000 clones, roughly 84% of them seen only once. The sequenced material came from memory CD8+ T cells sorted from blood. Stated subset: CD45RO+ cells pooled with CCR7-negative TemRA cells. The clonotype comes from a man between 18 and 29 years old in good health. V gene TRBV6-1 combines with J gene TRBJ2-5; no clear D gene. The CDR3 DNA sequence: TGTGCCAGCAGTGAGTACGATATCCAAGAGACCCAGTACTTC. Encoded protein: CASSEYDIQETQYF.